This T cell receptor beta chain was sequenced for a study of beta chain features in type 1 diabetes (dated by TCRdb to the late 2010s). Background for the entire study: Mean age, gender distribution, total cell number and subset yield were not different between patients and healthy donors. A total of just under 110,000,000 sorted cells were examined across all samples, and RNA yield correlated strongly with the number of cells per subset. The study compared TCRB repertoires of sorted circulating CD4+ T cell subsets between recently diagnosed type 1 diabetes patients and matched healthy donors. Naive and central memory subsets were obtained from all 30 or so donors, but regulatory and stem cell-like memory subsets were isolated from only 8 patients and roughly 8 healthy donors.

The High Capacity cDNA Reverse Transcription Kit was used to reverse transcribe all of the isolated RNA, meaning that expressed TCRB transcripts were what got sequenced. Naive, central memory and regulatory T cell samples underwent deep immunoSEQ sequencing, averaging about 3.57 million total reads per sample. Sorted cells were lysed in RLT buffer and RNA was extracted with DNase-treated RNeasy Micro or Mini kits, depending on cell number. To prevent cross-contamination, every cell subset was processed on its own, while patient and healthy donor samples were processed together. TCRB sequences were amplified from cDNA with the immunoSEQ multiplex PCR, producing 87-bp fragments spanning the CDR3 region. The amplicons were sequenced using the Illumina HiSeq platform. From the authors' description of their analysis: PCR bias was corrected computationally using synthetic template baselines, and reads within Hamming distance 2 were collapsed, with unmergeable singletons discarded. Reads were aligned to IMGT to assign V, D and J genes, CDR3 length, and insertions or deletions at six rearrangement sites. Within each subset, clonotype counts were normalized to sorted cell number, and only after that were true diversity and Gini coefficients computed with the tcR R package. The overlap coefficient, calculated on TCRB nucleotide sequences, was used to quantify repertoire sharing. TCRdb took over this immuneACCESS table, retaining in-frame rearrangements with V and J assigned. Such tables are incomplete; in checked studies, under half of the missing clones stem from an unresolved V gene, and the remainder is unexplained. V, J and clone size reflect that table, while D and trimming were determined from the DNA. The sample records about 140,000 clones, less than 8.5% of which are singletons. Of the sample, under 1.5% falls within the top ten clones.

In regard to this clone: The antigen this receptor binds is unknown. The sample holds no much larger clone one base away, and base qualities are not on file.

From each donor, a single peripheral blood sample of about 116 mL on average was drawn into heparinised tubes. A BD FACSAria II was used to sort naive, central memory, regulatory and stem cell-like memory CD4+ T cells with a panel that included CD45RO, CCR7, CD25, CD127, CD95 and CD27. All sorted populations exceeded 98% purity. Right away, PBMCs were isolated by Lymphoprep density gradient centrifugation and were stained directly, with no culture step. So that batch effects would be minimized, each experiment stained and sorted samples in pairs, pairing one healthy donor with one patient. V is shortened by 4 bases, J by 1 base, and the region joining them spans 12 bases. Reading from cysteine to phenylalanine, the CDR3 counts 15 amino acids. Kept here is only the CDR3 DNA, which spans 45 bases and is read in frame from base 1. Looking up the germline V gene yields CDR1 SGHDT and CDR2 YYEEEE. The paper as a whole reports these results and caveats: Because the HLA sub-analyses included only small numbers of individuals, any influence of HLA type on TCRB rearrangement was left unresolved. At VDJ recombination sites, patients with type 1 diabetes made fewer insertions and deleted more nucleotides, a pattern implying thymic rearrangement abnormalities. Because cDNA was sequenced instead of genomic DNA, highly expressing activated cells could be over-represented, though the groups showed no difference in activation or CD3 levels. Shorter templates might be favored by PCR, yet because patient and control samples were amplified and corrected together, any such skew would affect both groups equally. Type 1 diabetes patients showed a moderate but significant shortening of TCRB CDR3 length in all four CD4+ subsets. Naive, central memory and regulatory TCRB repertoires appeared more similar among patients than among healthy donors.

The sequenced material came from central memory CD4+ T cells from blood. The receptor chain draws on TRBV5-6 and TRBJ1-5; no D gene call is confident. The clonotype comes from a woman aged 25 to 39 in good health. In nucleotides, the sequence is TGTGCCAGCAGCGCGAATGGGCTGAGCAATCAGCCCCAGCATTTT. Its protein product is CASSANGLSNQPQHF. Full variable domain (CDR3 extended with the reference TRBV5-6 and TRBJ1-5 proteins): DAGVTQSPTHLIKTRGQQVTLRCSPKSGHDTVSWYQQALGQGPQFIFQYYEEEERQRGNFPDRFSGHQFPNYSSELNVNALLLGDSALYLCASSANGLSNQPQHFGDGTRLSIL.